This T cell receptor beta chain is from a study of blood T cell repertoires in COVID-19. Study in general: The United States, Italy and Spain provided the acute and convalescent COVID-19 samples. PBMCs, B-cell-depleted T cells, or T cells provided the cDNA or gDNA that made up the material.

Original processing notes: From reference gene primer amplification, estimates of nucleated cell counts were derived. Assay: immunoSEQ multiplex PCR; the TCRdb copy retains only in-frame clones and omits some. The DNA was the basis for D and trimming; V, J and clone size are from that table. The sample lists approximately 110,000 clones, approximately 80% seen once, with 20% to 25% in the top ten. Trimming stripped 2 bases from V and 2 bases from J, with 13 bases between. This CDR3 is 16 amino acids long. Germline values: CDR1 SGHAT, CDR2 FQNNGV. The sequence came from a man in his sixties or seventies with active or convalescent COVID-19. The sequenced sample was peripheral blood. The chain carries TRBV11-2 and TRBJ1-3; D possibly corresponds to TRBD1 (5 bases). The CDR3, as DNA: TGTGCCAGCAGCTTATCAGGGAAGCTGACTGGAAACACCATATATTTT. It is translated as CASSLSGKLTGNTIYF.